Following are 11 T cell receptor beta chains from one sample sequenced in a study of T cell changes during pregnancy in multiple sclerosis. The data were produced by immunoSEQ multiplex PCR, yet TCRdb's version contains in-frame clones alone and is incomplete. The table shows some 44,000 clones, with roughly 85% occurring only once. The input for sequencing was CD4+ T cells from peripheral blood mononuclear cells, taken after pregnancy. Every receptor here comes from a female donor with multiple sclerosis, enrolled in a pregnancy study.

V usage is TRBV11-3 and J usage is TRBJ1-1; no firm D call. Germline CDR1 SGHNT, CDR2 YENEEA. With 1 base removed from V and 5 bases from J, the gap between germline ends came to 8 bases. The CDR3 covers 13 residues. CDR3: CASSLGALTEAFF. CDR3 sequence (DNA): TGTGCCAGCAGCTTAGGGGCGTTAACTGAAGCTTTCTTT.

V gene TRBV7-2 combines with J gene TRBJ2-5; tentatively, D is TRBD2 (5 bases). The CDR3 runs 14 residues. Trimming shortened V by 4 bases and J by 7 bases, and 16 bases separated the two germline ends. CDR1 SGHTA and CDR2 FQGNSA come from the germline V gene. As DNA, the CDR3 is TGTGCCAGCAGCTCGTCGGCTTTTGAGGGGACCCAGTACTTC. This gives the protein CASSSSAFEGTQYF.

CDR3 sequence reads: CASSSFDRTSANGGELFF. The CDR3 DNA reads TGTGCCAGCAGTAGCTTCGACAGGACCTCCGCGAACGGCGGGGAGCTGTTTTTT. The chain is built from TRBV28 and TRBJ2-2, with D tentatively TRBD1 (6 bases). The V end was cut by 5 bases, the J end by 7 bases, with 26 bases between. Germline-derived CDR1 and CDR2 are MDHEN and SYDVKM. The CDR3 is 18 residues long.

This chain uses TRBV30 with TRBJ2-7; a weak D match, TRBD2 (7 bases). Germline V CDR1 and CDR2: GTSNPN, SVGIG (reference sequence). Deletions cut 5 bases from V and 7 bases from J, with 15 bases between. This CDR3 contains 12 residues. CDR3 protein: CAWEGGFREQYF. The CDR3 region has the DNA TGTGCCTGGGAGGGGGGGTTTAGGGAGCAGTACTTC.

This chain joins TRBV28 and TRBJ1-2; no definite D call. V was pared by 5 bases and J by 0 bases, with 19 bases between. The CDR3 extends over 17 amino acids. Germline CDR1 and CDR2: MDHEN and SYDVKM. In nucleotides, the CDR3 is TGTGCCAGCAGTCCCCTATCCCGGTCAGGAACTAACTATGGCTACACCTTC. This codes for CASSPLSRSGTNYGYTF.

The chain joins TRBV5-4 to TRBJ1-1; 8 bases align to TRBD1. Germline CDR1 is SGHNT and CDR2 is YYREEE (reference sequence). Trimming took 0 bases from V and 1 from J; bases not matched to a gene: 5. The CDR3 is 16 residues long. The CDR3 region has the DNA TGTGCCAGCAGCTTGGCGAGAGGGACAGGGAACACTGAAGCTTTCTTT. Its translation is CASSLARGTGNTEAFF.

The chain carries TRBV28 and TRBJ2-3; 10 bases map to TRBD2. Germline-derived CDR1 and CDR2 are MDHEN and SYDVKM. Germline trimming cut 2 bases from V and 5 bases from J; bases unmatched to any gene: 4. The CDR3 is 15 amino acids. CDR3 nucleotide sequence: TGTGCCAGCAGTTTACTAGCGGGGGCGGGAGATACGCAGTATTTT. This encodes CASSLLAGAGDTQYF. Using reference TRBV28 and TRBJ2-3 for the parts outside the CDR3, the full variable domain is DVKVTQSSRYLVKRTGEKVFLECVQDMDHENMFWYRQDPGLGLRLIYFSYDVKMKEKGDIPEGYSVSREKKERFSLILESASTNQTSMYLCASSLLAGAGDTQYFGPGTRLTVL.

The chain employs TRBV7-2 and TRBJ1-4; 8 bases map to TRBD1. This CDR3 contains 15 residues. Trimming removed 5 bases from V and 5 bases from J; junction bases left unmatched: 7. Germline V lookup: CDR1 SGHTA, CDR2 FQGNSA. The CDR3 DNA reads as TGTGCCAGCAGCCTAGTCCGGACAGGGAATGAAAAACTGTTTTTT. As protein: CASSLVRTGNEKLFF.

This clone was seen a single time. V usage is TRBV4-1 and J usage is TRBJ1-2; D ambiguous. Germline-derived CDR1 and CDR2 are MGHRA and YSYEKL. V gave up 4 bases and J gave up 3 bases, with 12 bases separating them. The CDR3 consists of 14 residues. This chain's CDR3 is CASSPRPGDYGYTF. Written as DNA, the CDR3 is TGCGCCAGCAGCCCCCGACCGGGAGACTATGGCTACACCTTC.

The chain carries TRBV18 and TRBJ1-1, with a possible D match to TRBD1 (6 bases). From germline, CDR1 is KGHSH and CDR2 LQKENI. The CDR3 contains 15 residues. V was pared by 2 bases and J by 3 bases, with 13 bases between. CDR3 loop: CASSPFPGQYTEAFF. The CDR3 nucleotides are TGTGCCAGCTCACCATTTCCGGGACAATACACTGAAGCTTTCTTT.

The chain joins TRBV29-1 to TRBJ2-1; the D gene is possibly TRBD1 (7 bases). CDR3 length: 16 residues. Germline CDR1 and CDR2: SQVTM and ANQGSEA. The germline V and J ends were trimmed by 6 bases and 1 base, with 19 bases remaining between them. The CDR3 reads CSVQLGGGRSYNEQFF. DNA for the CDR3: TGCAGCGTCCAGCTAGGAGGGGGCCGATCCTACAATGAGCAGTTCTTC.